This entry is about one TCR beta chain. Its binding antigen is unknown. No quality values exist for individual bases; no much larger clone is one base distant. V loses 6 bases, J loses 6 bases, and the germline ends lie 18 bases apart. CDR1 and CDR2 are read off the germline V gene as KGHSH and LQKENI. Inclusive of the bounding cysteine and phenylalanine, the CDR3 is 14 residues long. The only DNA kept is the CDR3, 42 bases in frame from the first base. These data come from a study of shared clonotypes between healthy human individuals (dated by TCRdb to the early 2020s). A note on the overall study: The cohort comprised a couple of women and three men aged 18 to 49 years. For each donor, CD4 naive and CD4 memory were each given three plates, CD8 naive was given two plates, and CD8 memory was given one plate. To estimate repertoire size and how much clonotype sharing occurs between individuals, the study deeply sequenced the blood TCR repertoires of roughly 5 healthy adults. To increase sequencing depth and limit assay-specific biases, TCR repertoire library preparation and sequencing were carried out by different laboratories using diverse techniques. Each donor's leukapheresis produced roughly between roughly 0.94 and 9.5 billion PBMCs. Here is what the overall study found, with its caveats: Pairwise subsampling indicated that sequencing depth was expected to affect the degree of clonotype sharing among donors. Only blood was sampled, and tissue TCR repertoires likely differ from those in blood. The small number of donors limited the genetic and exposure-history diversity represented. When a handful of donors were compared, the shared fraction of clonotypes was about 5.5% for naive CD4, about 4% for naive CD8, 2.3% for memory CD4, and 0.35% to 0.5% for memory CD8. Incomplete sequencing was indicated by rarefaction of sorted-subset datasets, despite the large sequencing depth. Compared with non-shared clonotypes, the clonotypes found in all four sorted-subset donors had higher generation probabilities. Naive subsets generally had larger estimated clonotype richness than memory subsets.

The donors were healthy, HIV-negative adults with no recently reported acute infections or vaccinations. All donors were Caucasian adults living in Nashville, Tennessee, USA. CD4+ T cells were enriched through magnetic negative selection, after which naive cells were positively selected on CD45RA and the remaining negative fraction served as the memory subset. Blood was collected by leukapheresis, and PBMCs were isolated by Ficoll-Histopaque density gradient centrifugation and then cryopreserved in liquid nitrogen vapor phase. Purity and quantity of every magnetically sorted T cell population were checked by analytical flow cytometry. Genomic DNA was isolated from each sorted fraction and quantified by UV absorbance on a Nanodrop 2000c. Using the deep immunoSEQ assay, multiplex PCR amplified TCR CDR3 regions from genomic DNA. For each cell subset, the extracted genomic DNA was distributed evenly across all wells of several immunoSEQ 96-well plates, and each plate served as one replicate. For sorted subsets, roughly 200 ng of genomic DNA, equivalent to around 30,000 T cell genomes, went into each replicate PCR. Purified libraries were measured with a Qubit 3.0 fluorometer, size-checked on a Bioanalyzer 2100, and measured again with the KAPA Library Quantification kit. Every immunoSEQ 96-well plate was sequenced on a dedicated single-read 150-cycle Illumina NextSeq 550 flow cell. In the authors' own workflow: Because the immunoSEQ output held only junctional sequences and lacked quality scores, the filtering could not match the filtering applied to full-length reads. To assign V/J genes and CDR3, sequences were annotated using PyIR, a Python wrapper for IgBLAST v1.9, with IMGT germline references. Reads were removed for weak V/J assignments (E-value above 1e-6), missing CDR3, stop codons, out-of-frame junctions, or ambiguous translated residues. V3J clonotypes were defined as sequences sharing the same inferred V gene, J gene, and CDR3 amino acid sequence. The percentage overlap between two repertoires was calculated by dividing the number of shared unique clonotypes by the size of the smaller repertoire. Richness of each repertoire was evaluated using RTK rarefaction, the Chao1 estimator, and Recon v2.1 estimates of unobserved clonotypes. OLGA was used to compute generation probabilities for all TCRbeta clonotypes that the gDNA method yielded from a handful of donors. TCRdb stores this immuneACCESS table with in-frame sequences only. Part of the clones is absent; in the studies checked, under half of the shortfall reflects unresolved V genes, and no reason is known for the rest. V and J calls and clone size come straight from that table; D and trimming were deduced from the DNA. The sample table contains fewer than 1.6 million clones; only one count was recorded for about 98.5% of them. The top ten hold around 0.33% of the sample.

The receptor chain draws on TRBV18 and TRBJ2-7, with the identity of the D gene unclear. The sequencing input was naive CD4+ T cells sorted from blood. Interpreted using the paper, the cell subset or site label stands for: CD45RA+ positively selected. This receptor was taken from a man between 25 and 39 years old in good health. DNA sequence: TGTGCCAGCTCTATAATTAACGTCTCCGGCGAGCAGTACTTC. Its translation is CASSIINVSGEQYF.